A single sample gave rise to the 18 T cell receptor beta chains below, sequenced in a study of T cells in localized non-small cell lung cancer. The data were produced by immunoSEQ multiplex PCR, yet TCRdb's version contains in-frame clones alone and is incomplete. The sample has roughly 71,000 clones; 80% to 90% are singletons. The sequencing used peripheral blood, collected before any cancer treatment. The receptor set was obtained from a male donor aged 60 or older with stage III squamous cell lung carcinoma.

This sequence joins TRBV7-3 and TRBJ2-1, with 9 nucleotides matching TRBD1. V dropped 5 bases and J dropped 4; count of bases not matched to a gene: 6. The CDR3 is 15 residues long. CDR1 and CDR2 from the germline V gene are SGHTA and FQGTGA. This CDR3 reads CASSARDRDYNEQFF. CDR3 in DNA: TGTGCCAGCAGCGCCCGGGACAGGGATTACAATGAGCAGTTCTTC.

The J gene is TRBJ2-2, the V gene TRBV7-2, with 10 bases fitting TRBD2. The CDR3 spans 16 residues. V gave up 2 bases and J gave up 7 bases; unmatched junction bases: 7. Germline V CDR1 and CDR2: SGHTA, FQGNSA. CDR3 residues: CASSLQAGGQLGELFF. DNA of the CDR3: TGTGCCAGCAGCTTACAAGCGGGGGGGCAGCTCGGGGAGCTGTTTTTT.

The rearrangement joins TRBV18 to TRBJ1-2; 8 nucleotides agree with TRBD1. V trimming: 4 bases; J trimming: 3 bases; junction bases outside the gene matches: 4. The germline V gene has CDR1 KGHSH and CDR2 LQKENI. The CDR3 is 14 residues long. This CDR3 reads CASSLDRVDYGYTF. The CDR3 DNA is TGTGCCAGCTCACTGGACAGGGTGGACTATGGCTACACCTTC.

The chain uses TRBV5-1 and TRBJ2-7; a possible D gene is TRBD1 (6 bases). CDR1 and CDR2 (germline): SGHRS, YFSETQ. The CDR3 runs to 13 residues. V dropped 3 bases and J dropped 6 bases, with 13 bases sitting between them. The CDR3 DNA is TGCGCCAGCAGCTCGACGGGACATGGCGAGCAGTACGTC. Protein product: CASSSTGHGEQYV.

The chain links TRBV19 to TRBJ1-1, with D perhaps TRBD1 (6 bases). Trimming left V 10 bases short and J 1 base short, with 10 bases between. The length of the CDR3 is 12 residues. Germline V gives CDR1 LNHDA, CDR2 SQIVND (reference sequence). This chain's CDR3 is CATQGQNTEAFF. The CDR3, as DNA: TGTGCCACCCAGGGGCAGAACACTGAAGCTTTCTTT.

The chain links TRBV7-2 to TRBJ1-6, with D hard to call. The germline V gene has CDR1 SGHTA and CDR2 FQGNSA. The ends were cut back, 2 bases at V and 0 bases at J, with 11 bases in the middle. This CDR3 is 17 amino acids long. The CDR3 DNA reads TGTGCCAGCAGCTTAAGGTCCACGAGCTCCTATAATTCACCCCTCCACTTT. Translated, it gives CASSLRSTSSYNSPLHF. Variable domain in full (rest from reference TRBV7-2 and TRBJ1-6): GAGVSQSPSNKVTEKGKDVELRCDPISGHTALYWYRQSLGQGLEFLIYFQGNSAPDKSGLPSDRFSAERTGGSVSTLTIQRTQQEDSAVYLCASSLRSTSSYNSPLHFGNGTRLTVT.

The chain joins TRBV5-1 to TRBJ1-1, with D uncertain. V gave up 1 base and J gave up 2 bases, with 6 bases separating them. The CDR3 has 13 residues. The V gene's germline CDR1 is SGHRS and CDR2 YFSETQ. CDR3 protein: CASSLNPNTEAFF. In DNA form, the CDR3 reads TGCGCCAGCAGCTTGAACCCAAACACTGAAGCTTTCTTT.

This clone was found once. The V call is TRBV29-1, the J call TRBJ1-5; 8 nucleotides align to TRBD1. Germline V gene sequence: CDR1 SQVTM, CDR2 ANQGSEA. J was trimmed by 5 bases and V by 7 bases; bases with no gene match: 10. The CDR3 has 14 residues. Here the CDR3 DNA reads TGCAGCGCCCTAATGGACAGGGAGGATCAGCCCCAGCATTTT. Residues: CSALMDREDQPQHF.

The chain carries TRBV6-5 and TRBJ2-5; either TRBD1 or TRBD2 may fit D (5 bases each). Deletions cut 9 bases from V and 4 bases from J, with 15 bases between. Per the germline V gene, CDR1 is MNHEY and CDR2 is SVGAGI. The CDR3 totals 13 residues. CDR3 loop: CASSGTLGETQYF. The CDR3 region has the DNA TGTGCCAGTTCCGGGACGCTGGGAGAGACCCAGTACTTC.

The chain uses TRBV7-6 and TRBJ1-1, with a weak D call TRBD1 (5 bases). CDR1 is SGHVS, CDR2 FNYEAQ, per germline. With 2 bases removed from V and 4 bases from J, the gap between germline ends came to 14 bases. The CDR3 spans 15 residues. CDR3 loop: CASSLLKGRTTEAFF. The CDR3 DNA reads as TGTGCCAGCAGCTTACTTAAGGGGCGAACCACTGAAGCTTTCTTT.

The CDR3 DNA sequence: TGTGCCAGCAGCTTAAATGGACAGCCCCAGCATTTT. It translates to CASSLNGQPQHF. The chain links TRBV7-2 to TRBJ1-5; D is undetermined. The germline V gene encodes CDR1 SGHTA and CDR2 FQGNSA. The V end was cut by 2 bases, the J end by 7 bases, with 6 bases between. The CDR3 consists of 12 residues.

This clone appeared a single time. The V gene is TRBV9, the J gene TRBJ1-6; 7 bases match TRBD1. Germline CDR1 is SGDLS and CDR2 is YYNGEE. The CDR3 is made up of 16 amino acids. The V gene end was trimmed by 3 bases and the J gene end by 4 bases; junction bases not matched to a gene: 7. The CDR3 loop is CASSAEGDSYNSPLHF. The CDR3 nucleotides read TGTGCCAGCAGCGCAGAAGGGGACAGTTATAATTCACCCCTCCACTTT. Full variable domain (missing parts from reference TRBV9 and TRBJ1-6): DSGVTQTPKHLITATGQRVTLRCSPRSGDLSVYWYQQSLDQGLQFLIQYYNGEERAKGNILERFSAQQFPDLHSELNLSSLELGDSALYFCASSAEGDSYNSPLHFGNGTRLTVT.

This clone appeared a few times. The chain couples TRBV7-2 to TRBJ2-1; 13 positions match TRBD2. Germline CDR1 reads SGHTA; CDR2 reads FQGNSA. The CDR3 covers 16 residues. The V and J ends lost 5 bases and 8 bases, in that order; junction bases with no gene match: 9. This CDR3 reads CASSLQTSGGLDEQFF. The CDR3 DNA is TGTGCCAGCAGCCTCCAGACTAGCGGGGGGTTAGATGAGCAGTTCTTC.

This clone was seen just once. The rearrangement uses TRBV9 and TRBJ2-5, with D possibly matching TRBD2 (6 bases). Germline CDR1 is SGDLS and CDR2 is YYNGEE. The CDR3 totals 16 residues. Between the trimmed V and J ends, which lost 1 base and 5 bases, there was a span of 18 bases. CDR3 coding DNA: TGTGCCAGCAGCGTACGAAGGGAAGGGAGGAGGGAGACCCAGTACTTC. It yields the protein CASSVRREGRRETQYF.

The rearrangement links TRBV5-6 to TRBJ2-4; D perhaps matches TRBD1 (6 bases). The CDR3 is made up of 16 amino acids. Germline V lookup: CDR1 SGHDT, CDR2 YYEEEE. V lost 1 base and J 0 bases, leaving 11 bases between the germline ends. CDR3 sequence: CASSLWTVLAKNIQYF. The DNA of the CDR3 is TGTGCCAGCAGCTTGTGGACAGTACTAGCCAAAAACATTCAGTACTTC.

This chain connects TRBV6-5 to TRBJ2-7; 8 nucleotides agree with TRBD2. The length of the CDR3 is 14 residues. Germline CDR1 MNHEY, CDR2 SVGAGI. V trimming: 7 bases; J trimming: 1 base; junction bases outside the gene matches: 6. Here the CDR3 reads CASTHRGGSYEQYF. For the CDR3, the DNA is TGTGCCAGCACCCATCGGGGGGGATCCTACGAGCAGTACTTC.

The chain carries TRBV7-9 and TRBJ2-1; 15 bases line up with TRBD2. Germline CDR1 SEHNR, CDR2 FQNEAQ (reference sequence). The trim removed 3 bases at V and 10 bases at J, leaving 16 bases unmatched. The CDR3 length is 19 residues. The CDR3 sequence: CASSFPGLAGGPAVLEQFF. The CDR3 coding sequence is TGTGCCAGCAGCTTTCCGGGACTAGCGGGGGGACCCGCTGTCCTAGAGCAGTTCTTC.

This clone was counted between two and nine times. The chain uses TRBV4-1 and TRBJ2-1; the D gene is possibly TRBD1 (5 bases). Germline CDR1 MGHRA, CDR2 YSYEKL. The ends were cut back, 1 base at V and 0 bases at J, with 10 bases in the middle. The CDR3 covers 16 residues. The CDR3 bases are TGCGCCAGCAGCCAAGTGGACATGATCTCCTACAATGAGCAGTTCTTC. Encoded protein: CASSQVDMISYNEQFF.